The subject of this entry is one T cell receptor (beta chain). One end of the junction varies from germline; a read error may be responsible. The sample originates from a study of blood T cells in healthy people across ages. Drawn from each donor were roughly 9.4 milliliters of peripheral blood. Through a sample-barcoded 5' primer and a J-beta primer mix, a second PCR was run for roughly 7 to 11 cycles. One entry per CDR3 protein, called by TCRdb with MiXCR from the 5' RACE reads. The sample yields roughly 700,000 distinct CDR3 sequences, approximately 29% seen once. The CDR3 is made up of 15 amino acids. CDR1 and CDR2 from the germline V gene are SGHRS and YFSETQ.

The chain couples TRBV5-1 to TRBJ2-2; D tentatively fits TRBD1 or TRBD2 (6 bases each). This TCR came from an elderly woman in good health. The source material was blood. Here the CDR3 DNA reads TGCGCCAGCAGCTTAAGGGGGGCGAACACCGGGGAGCGGTTTTTT. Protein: CASSLRGANTGERFF.